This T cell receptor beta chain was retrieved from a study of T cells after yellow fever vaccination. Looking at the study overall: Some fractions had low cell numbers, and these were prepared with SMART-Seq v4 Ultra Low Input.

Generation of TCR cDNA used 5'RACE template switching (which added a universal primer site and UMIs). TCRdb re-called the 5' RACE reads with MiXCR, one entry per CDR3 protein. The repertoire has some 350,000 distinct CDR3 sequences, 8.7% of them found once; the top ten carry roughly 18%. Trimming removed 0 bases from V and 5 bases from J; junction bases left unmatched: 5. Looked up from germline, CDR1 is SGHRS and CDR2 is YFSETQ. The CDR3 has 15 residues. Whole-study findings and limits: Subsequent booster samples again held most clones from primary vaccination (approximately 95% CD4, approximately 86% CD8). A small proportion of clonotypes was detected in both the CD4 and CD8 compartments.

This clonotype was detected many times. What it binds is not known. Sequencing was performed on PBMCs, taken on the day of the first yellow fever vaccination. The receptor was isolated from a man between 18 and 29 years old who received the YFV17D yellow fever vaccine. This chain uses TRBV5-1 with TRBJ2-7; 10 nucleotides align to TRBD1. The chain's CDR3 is CASSLEGQGSDEQYF. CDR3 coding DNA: TGCGCCAGCAGCTTGGAGGGACAGGGGAGTGACGAGCAGTACTTC.